Shown below are 21 T cell receptor beta chains from a single sample sequenced in a study of cytomegalovirus exposure and HLA in healthy donors. 60 Vbeta and 13 Jbeta primers were used in PCR. Here immunoSEQ multiplex PCR was the method, and the copy in TCRdb shows in-frame clones only, minus some. The sample has fewer than 150,000 clones; roughly three quarters are singletons. The material sequenced was PBMCs. The receptors were sampled from a man between 45 and 60 years old in good health and CMV-seropositive.

The chain recombines TRBV28 with TRBJ1-4; 9 positions match TRBD1. CDR3 size: 16 residues. V dropped 8 bases and J dropped 7; count of bases not matched to a gene: 14. Germline CDR1 reads MDHEN; CDR2 reads SYDVKM. CDR3 region: CASGDWTGEEAEKLFF. The CDR3 nucleotides read TGTGCCAGCGGCGATTGGACAGGGGAGGAGGCTGAAAAACTGTTTTTT.

This sequence joins TRBV2 and TRBJ2-3; 10 positions match TRBD2. This CDR3 is built from 15 residues. V trimming: 6 bases; J trimming: 1 base; junction bases outside the gene matches: 4. The germline V gene has CDR1 SNHLY and CDR2 FYNNEI. In DNA form, the CDR3 reads TGTGCCAGCAGGCTAAGCGGGGGGGGCACAGATACGCAGTATTTT. This sequence encodes CASRLSGGGTDTQYF. Together with reference TRBV2 and TRBJ2-3, the CDR3 gives the full variable domain: EPEVTQTPSHQVTQMGQEVILRCVPISNHLYFYWYRQILGQKVEFLVSFYNNEISEKSEIFDDQFSVERPDGSNFTLKIRSTKLEDSAMYFCASRLSGGGTDTQYFGPGTRLTVL.

V usage is TRBV7-2 and J usage is TRBJ2-6; D is ambiguous. The CDR3 extends over 15 amino acids. Germline V lookup: CDR1 SGHTA, CDR2 FQGNSA. V lost 3 bases and J 0 bases, leaving 6 bases between the germline ends. The CDR3 reads CASSLTNSGANVLTF. CDR3 in DNA: TGTGCCAGCAGCTTGACAAACTCTGGGGCCAACGTCCTGACTTTC.

This chain connects TRBV7-9 to TRBJ2-7; D unclear. The germline gives CDR1 SEHNR, CDR2 FQNEAQ (reference sequence). This CDR3 comprises 12 residues. V shed 5 bases and J shed 5 bases, with 10 bases lying between them. The CDR3 DNA is TGTGCCAGCAGCCCGGTCTTGGACGAGCAGTACTTC. Its protein is CASSPVLDEQYF. Looking up the rest from reference TRBV7-9 and TRBJ2-7 gives the full variable domain: DTGVSQNPRHKITKRGQNVTFRCDPISEHNRLYWYRQTLGQGPEFLTYFQNEAQLEKSRLLSDRFSAERPKGSFSTLEIQRTEQGDSAMYLCASSPVLDEQYFGPGTRLTVT.

The J gene is TRBJ2-3, the V gene TRBV11-1; TRBD1 agrees at 10 bases. This CDR3 contains 15 residues. CDR1 SGHAT and CDR2 FQDESV come from the germline V gene (reference sequence). The J segment lost 3 bases and the V segment lost 4 bases, leaving 4 bases of the junction unmatched. Here the CDR3 reads CASSSGQGITDTQYF. DNA of the CDR3: TGTGCCAGCAGCTCGGGACAGGGGATAACAGATACGCAGTATTTT.

In its sample, this clone was seen once. J is TRBJ2-7 and V is TRBV7-9; 11 positions agree with TRBD2. With V trimmed by 6 bases and J by 3 bases, 4 bases remained unmatched. The CDR3 runs 14 residues. Germline V gene sequence: CDR1 SEHNR, CDR2 FQNEAQ (reference sequence). The CDR3 nucleotides read TGTGCCAGCAGTCCCGGGACTAGCGGCTACGAGCAGTACTTC. Translated, it gives CASSPGTSGYEQYF.

This chain connects TRBV4-3 to TRBJ1-4; 7 positions match TRBD1. Germline V CDR1 and CDR2: LGHNA, YSLEER. The CDR3 consists of 16 residues. V lost 4 bases and J lost 7; bases outside the gene matches: 12. CDR3 sequence (DNA): TGCGCCAGCAGCCTAACTCCTGGGACAGAGTTTGAAAAACTGTTTTTT. Translation: CASSLTPGTEFEKLFF.

J is TRBJ1-1 and V is TRBV2, with D maybe TRBD1 (6 bases). The CDR3 runs to 13 residues. V lost 11 bases and J lost 2, with 15 bases in between. The germline gives CDR1 SNHLY, CDR2 FYNNEI. The CDR3 DNA follows: TGTGCCTCAAGAGACAGGAGCAACACTGAAGCTTTCTTT. Encoded protein: CASRDRSNTEAFF.

The chain recombines TRBV2 with TRBJ2-1; 11 bases map to TRBD2. The germline V gene encodes CDR1 SNHLY and CDR2 FYNNEI. The CDR3 has 16 amino acids. The V gene end was trimmed by 5 bases and the J gene end by 4 bases; junction bases not matched to a gene: 7. Here the CDR3 DNA reads TGTGCCAGCAGTTTCCTCGGGACTAGCGGTTACAATGAGCAGTTCTTC. Residues: CASSFLGTSGYNEQFF.

The rearrangement uses TRBV5-1 and TRBJ2-1, with D tentatively TRBD1 (5 bases). The CDR3 contains 16 residues. CDR1 SGHRS and CDR2 YFSETQ come from the germline V gene. V was cut by 0 bases and J by 3 bases, with 13 bases left in between. This CDR3 is CASSLAEGHFYNEQFF. CDR3 nucleotides: TGCGCCAGCAGCTTGGCCGAAGGACACTTCTACAATGAGCAGTTCTTC. Supplemented by reference TRBV5-1 and TRBJ2-1, the full variable domain reads KAGVTQTPRYLIKTRGQQVTLSCSPISGHRSVSWYQQTPGQGLQFLFEYFSETQRNKGNFPGRFSGRQFSNSRSEMNVSTLELGDSALYLCASSLAEGHFYNEQFFGPGTRLTVL.

The chain combines TRBV18 with TRBJ1-1, with a weak D call TRBD1 (5 bases). The ends were cut back, 0 bases at V and 1 base at J, with 6 bases in the middle. The CDR3 length is 14 residues. The germline V gene encodes CDR1 KGHSH and CDR2 LQKENI. The CDR3 reads CASSPPGGNTEAFF. The CDR3 DNA is TGTGCCAGCTCACCACCGGGGGGGAACACTGAAGCTTTCTTT.

The rearrangement links TRBV5-1 to TRBJ1-1; TRBD1 is a possible D gene (6 bases). This CDR3 is built from 13 residues. The germline CDR1 and CDR2 sequences are SGHRS and YFSETQ. V lost 4 bases, J lost 3 bases, and 10 bases lay in between. CDR3: CASSPGVYTEAFF. In DNA, the CDR3 is TGCGCCAGCAGCCCAGGGGTTTACACTGAAGCTTTCTTT.

V is TRBV2 and J is TRBJ2-3; 8 positions agree with TRBD2. The germline CDR1 and CDR2 sequences are SNHLY and FYNNEI. The CDR3 loop spans 13 amino acids. After removal of 6 bases from V and 8 bases from J, the junction contained 7 bases not matched to a gene. Written as DNA, the CDR3 is TGTGCCAGCAGGGGACTAGTCCAAGGTACGCAGTATTTT. Its protein product is CASRGLVQGTQYF.

The chain is built from TRBV5-4 and TRBJ2-1; the D gene is possibly TRBD2 (5 bases). The V end lost 2 bases, the J end lost 6 bases, and 9 bases lay between the germline ends. CDR3 size: 13 residues. CDR1 is SGHNT, CDR2 YYREEE, per germline (reference sequence). The CDR3 protein is CASSFEGSNEQFF. In nucleotides, the CDR3 is TGTGCCAGCAGCTTTGAGGGATCCAATGAGCAGTTCTTC.

V usage is TRBV14 and J usage is TRBJ2-2; TRBD1 aligns across 10 bases. Germline CDR1 is SGHDN and CDR2 is FVKESK. The CDR3 is made up of 18 amino acids. V was clipped by 2 bases and J by 4 bases; unmatched bases: 10. The CDR3 sequence is CASSQTRDRGIFTGELFF. The CDR3 nucleotides are TGTGCCAGCAGCCAAACCCGGGACAGGGGTATTTTCACCGGGGAGCTGTTTTTT.

V is TRBV2 and J is TRBJ2-7; D remains unclear. Deletions cut 3 bases from V and 0 bases from J, with 6 bases between. Germline V CDR1 and CDR2: SNHLY, FYNNEI. The length of the CDR3 is 13 residues. DNA for the CDR3: TGTGCCAGCAGTGACCATTCCTCCTACGAGCAGTACTTC. Translation gives CASSDHSSYEQYF.

This chain connects TRBV5-4 to TRBJ1-1; D unclear. The germline V gene encodes CDR1 SGHNT and CDR2 YYREEE (reference sequence). The CDR3 is 15 amino acids. Trimming shortened V by 10 bases and J by 4 bases, and 23 bases separated the two germline ends. The CDR3 loop reads CAAMAAEAGSTEAFF. CDR3 coding DNA: TGTGCCGCGATGGCCGCTGAAGCTGGGAGCACTGAAGCTTTCTTT.

Worth noting for this clone: This sample also contains other DNA sequences that code for the same CDR3. The chain links TRBV6-1 to TRBJ2-7, with TRBD2 matching over 9 bases. CDR1 is MNHNS and CDR2 is SASEGT in the germline V gene. J lost 5 bases, V lost 8 bases, and 13 bases had no gene match. The CDR3 loop spans 15 amino acids. In DNA, the CDR3 is TGTGCCAGCGTACCGTCGGGACTAGCAACAGACGAGCAGTACTTC. Protein: CASVPSGLATDEQYF.

V usage is TRBV18 and J usage is TRBJ2-7, with TRBD2 as a possible D gene (5 bases). This CDR3 spans 14 amino acids. Trimming stripped 2 bases from V and 2 bases from J, with 10 bases between. Germline V lookup: CDR1 KGHSH, CDR2 LQKENI. The CDR3 nucleotides read TGTGCCAGCTCACCAGCAGTCGGGACCTACGAGCAGTACTTC. Its protein is CASSPAVGTYEQYF.

CDR3 residues: CSAIDRVAFF. CDR3 nucleotide sequence: TGCAGTGCTATCGACAGGGTAGCTTTCTTT. The chain couples TRBV20-1 to TRBJ1-1; 7 nucleotides line up with TRBD1. This CDR3 has 10 amino acids. After removal of 4 bases from V and 10 bases from J, the junction contained 3 bases not matched to a gene. Germline assignment: CDR1 DFQATT and CDR2 SNEGSKA (reference sequence).

The rearrangement uses TRBV6-5 and TRBJ2-2, with D hard to call. V shed 5 bases and J shed 3 bases, with 7 bases lying between them. The CDR3 has 13 amino acids. Germline CDR1 and CDR2: MNHEY and SVGAGI. CDR3 sequence (DNA): TGTGCCAGCAGTCCCTTCCACACCGGGGAGCTGTTTTTT. Translation gives CASSPFHTGELFF.